The clone carrying this T cell receptor (beta chain) was detected ten times or more. Unique molecular identifiers tagged the TCRbeta library. TCRdb called the PCR reads again in MiXCR, with one record for every CDR3 protein. The sample includes 200,000 to 300,000 distinct CDR3 sequences, approximately 12% of them seen just once. The germline CDR1 and CDR2 sequences are SGDLS and YYNGEE. The V gene end was trimmed by 0 bases and the J gene end by 0 bases; junction bases not matched to a gene: 1. The CDR3 has 16 amino acids. This record belongs to a study of T-cell reconstitution after alpha-beta-depleted transplantation in children.

V gene TRBV9 combines with J gene TRBJ2-1, with TRBD2 matching 9 bases. Sequencing used PBMCs from the stem cell graft donor, obtained from the stem cell graft. The clonotype was recovered from a human donor who donated a stem cell graft to a child with acute lymphoblastic leukemia. In DNA, the CDR3 is TGTGCCAGCAGCGTAGTTAGCGGGAGCTCCTACAATGAGCAGTTCTTC. Its protein is CASSVVSGSSYNEQFF.